These T cell receptor beta chains were read from a single sample in a study of lung T cells in sarcoidosis with Löfgren's syndrome. TCRdb re-called the reads with MiXCR, one entry per CDR3 protein. The profile shows 15,000 to 20,000 distinct CDR3 sequences, about a fifth of them singletons. Sequencing was carried out using CD4+ T cells from PBMCs. These receptors were taken from a human donor with sarcoidosis (Löfgren's syndrome or another form), or a control subject (not recorded which). Each CDR3 is given with its conserved first and last residue. The D gene is left open where the match is weak. Size is omitted from some rows. Given values are once, few, many or a class for expanded clones.

size,J,V,D,CDR3,DNA
NA,TRBJ1-1,TRBV28,TRBD1,CASGYRGRLNTEAFF,TGTGCCAGCGGTTACAGGGGGCGTCTCAACACTGAAGCTTTCTTT
once,TRBJ2-7,TRBV5-1,NA,CASSLVIEPRRAYEQYF,TGCGCCAGCAGCTTGGTAATCGAACCGAGGCGGGCCTACGAGCAGTACTTC
few,TRBJ2-7,TRBV11-2,NA,CASSPTLGGEQYF,TGTGCCAGCAGCCCAACCTTGGGGGGAGAGCAGTACTTC
many,TRBJ2-1,TRBV11-2,TRBD1,CASSLAGTGVRFF,TGTGCCAGCAGCTTAGCTGGGACAGGGGTTCGGTTCTTC
NA,TRBJ2-7,TRBV5-1,TRBD1,CASSSALTGTGHEQYF,TGCGCCAGCAGCTCGGCCTTAACCGGGACAGGCCACGAGCAGTACTTC
NA,TRBJ2-5,TRBV27,TRBD2,CASSSGGFVQEIQYF,TGCGCCAGCAGCAGCGGGGGATTTGTTCAAGAGATCCAGTACTTC
NA,TRBJ2-1,TRBV6-2/TRBV6-3,TRBD1,CASSGYDRVNEQFF,TGTGCCAGCAGTGGGTACGACAGGGTTAATGAGCAGTTCTTC
many,TRBJ1-5,TRBV19,NA,CASSTFSGSGNQPQHF,TGTGCCAGTAGTACCTTCTCGGGCAGTGGCAATCAGCCCCAGCATTTT
many,TRBJ2-3,TRBV15,TRBD1,CATKPSPGQNTDTQYF,TGTGCCACCAAGCCAAGCCCGGGACAGAACACAGATACGCAGTATTTT
medium-sized,TRBJ2-2,TRBV6-1,NA,CASRRGQLSPGELFF,TGTGCCAGCCGGCGAGGACAGTTGAGCCCCGGGGAGCTGTTTTTT
medium-sized,TRBJ1-1,TRBV6-1,NA,CASSEAVQVEAFF,TGTGCCAGCAGTGAAGCGGTACAGGTGGAAGCTTTCTTT
NA,TRBJ2-3,TRBV27,TRBD2,CVSSFLSGTNTDTQYF,TGCGTCAGCAGTTTCCTAAGCGGGACTAACACAGATACGCAGTATTTT
few,TRBJ1-1,TRBV5-6,NA,CASSLTRGVPTEAFF,TGTGCCAGCAGCTTGACCAGGGGAGTTCCCACTGAAGCTTTCTTT
few,TRBJ2-7,TRBV5-1,NA,CASSLEGVAKYEQYF,TGCGCCAGCAGCTTGGAAGGGGTCGCAAAATACGAGCAGTACTTC
medium-sized,TRBJ1-2,TRBV6-1,TRBD1,CASSDSTGTGFSGYTF,TGTGCCAGCAGTGACTCAACCGGGACAGGGTTTTCGGGCTACACCTTC
many,TRBJ2-7,TRBV6-1,NA,CASSRGGSGDYEQYF,TGTGCCAGCAGTCGTGGTGGGAGTGGGGATTACGAGCAGTACTTC
medium-sized,TRBJ2-7,TRBV6-1,NA,CASSYTRQIYEQYF,TGTGCCAGCAGTTATACGAGACAGATCTACGAGCAGTACTTC
many,TRBJ2-3,TRBV11-3,NA,CASSLSARGADTQYF,TGTGCCAGCAGCTTGAGTGCGAGGGGAGCAGATACGCAGTATTTT
many,TRBJ1-1,TRBV7-2,NA,CASSLRSGQKNTEAFF,TGTGCCAGCAGCTTAAGGTCAGGTCAAAAGAACACTGAAGCTTTCTTT
NA,TRBJ2-3,TRBV19,NA,CAGSPRGRDTQYF,TGTGCCGGTAGTCCACGGGGGCGAGATACGCAGTATTTT
many,TRBJ2-3,TRBV2,TRBD2,CASTSGVTDTQYF,TGTGCCAGTACTAGCGGGGTCACAGATACGCAGTATTTT
many,TRBJ2-7,TRBV28,TRBD1,CASSLSPGQALYEQYF,TGTGCCAGCAGTTTGTCTCCGGGACAGGCACTATACGAGCAGTACTTC
many,TRBJ1-6,TRBV5-1,TRBD1,CASSPFDRGYNSPLHF,TGCGCCAGCAGCCCCTTTGACAGGGGATATAATTCACCCCTCCACTTT
NA,TRBJ2-7,TRBV5-1,TRBD1,CASSVGTGKTYEQYF,TGCGCCAGCAGCGTAGGGACAGGCAAGACCTACGAGCAGTACTTC
many,TRBJ2-5,TRBV7-9,NA,CASSLRQVVEETQYF,TGTGCCAGCAGCTTGAGACAGGTAGTGGAAGAGACCCAGTACTTC
many,TRBJ1-1,TRBV28,NA,CASEYQGLGTEAFF,TGTGCCAGCGAGTATCAGGGGCTGGGCACTGAAGCTTTCTTT
NA,TRBJ2-1,TRBV6-1,TRBD1,CAGRIRDRSSYNERFF,TGTGCCGGCAGAATCCGGGACAGAAGCTCCTACAATGAGCGGTTCTTC
many,TRBJ2-3,TRBV7-2,TRBD2,CASSLKRGDTDTQYF,TGTGCCAGCAGCTTAAAGCGGGGGGACACAGATACGCAGTATTTT
medium-sized,TRBJ2-5,TRBV6-6,TRBD2,CASSYWRGGQETQYF,TGTGCCAGCAGTTACTGGCGGGGGGGACAAGAGACCCAGTACTTC
medium-sized,TRBJ2-5,TRBV28,NA,CASSFRGAQYF,TGTGCCAGCAGTTTTCGCGGGGCCCAGTACTTC
many,TRBJ1-1,TRBV28,NA,CASSSTGPQVWYTEAFF,TGTGCCAGCAGTTCTACGGGACCCCAGGTTTGGTACACTGAAGCTTTCTTT
NA,TRBJ2-3,TRBV29-1,TRBD2,CSVDPSGTTDKQYF,TGCAGCGTTGATCCCAGCGGGACCACAGATAAGCAGTATTTT
many,TRBJ1-5,TRBV28,NA,CASSSPEVGSNQPQHF,TGTGCCAGCAGTTCACCGGAGGTGGGTAGCAATCAGCCCCAGCATTTT
many,TRBJ2-1,TRBV6-1,TRBD2,CASNKPDFSGRGEQFF,TGTGCCTCAAATAAACCCGACTTTAGCGGGAGGGGTGAGCAGTTCTTC
many,TRBJ2-5,TRBV7-2,TRBD2,CASSQGLAGGQETQYF,TGTGCCAGCAGCCAAGGACTAGCGGGGGGCCAAGAGACCCAGTACTTC
NA,TRBJ2-1,TRBV3-1,NA,CASSPPVARAYNEQFF,TGTGCCAGCAGCCCCCCAGTTGCGCGGGCATACAATGAGCAGTTCTTC
few,TRBJ1-2,TRBV28,NA,CASSLGRTLNYGYTF,TGTGCCAGCAGTTTAGGCAGAACTCTTAACTATGGCTACACCTTC
many,TRBJ2-1,TRBV2,TRBD1,CASVTGAGNEQFF,TGTGCCAGCGTGACAGGGGCAGGGAATGAGCAGTTCTTC
many,TRBJ1-2,TRBV2,NA,CASSEGVAYGYTF,TGTGCCAGCAGTGAGGGGGTCGCCTATGGCTACACCTTC
NA,TRBJ1-5,TRBV20-1,TRBD1,CNARVGGQGSNQPQHF,TGCAATGCACGAGTCGGGGGACAGGGTAGCAATCAACCCCAGCATTTT
medium-sized,TRBJ2-7,TRBV6-1,TRBD2,CASFRLAGGSYEQYF,TGTGCCAGCTTTAGACTAGCGGGAGGTTCCTACGAGCAGTACTTC
many,TRBJ2-2,TRBV3-1,TRBD2,CASSHPGLASNTGELFF,TGTGCCAGCAGCCATCCGGGACTAGCATCGAACACCGGGGAGCTGTTTTTT
NA,TRBJ1-2,TRBV4-3,NA,CASSQVGRDYGYTF,TGCGCCAGCAGCCAAGTAGGACGGGACTATGGCTACACCTTC
many,TRBJ2-7,TRBV2,NA,CASKGGASYEQYF,TGTGCCAGTAAGGGTGGAGCCTCCTACGAGCAGTACTTC
many,TRBJ1-2,TRBV7-2,NA,CASSLVQANYGYTF,TGTGCCAGCAGCTTAGTACAGGCTAACTATGGCTACACCTTC
NA,TRBJ1-4,TRBV6-2/TRBV6-3,NA,CASSPDSTLNEKLLF,TGTGCCAGCAGTCCTGACAGTACCTTAAATGAAAAGCTGCTTTTT